This T cell receptor beta chain was identified during a study of T cell responses to AZD1222 COVID-19 vaccine. Study summary: Whether given at about 4 or about 12 weeks, second doses were pooled.

Study-wide results and caveats: Reportedly, nearly half the spike-specific TCRs target unmutated variant regions. Among vaccine-associated CD4 TCRs, coverage spanned spike, with dominance at 160-218 and 743-854. Repertoire sampling was restricted to post-peak T cell response timepoints.

Generated by immunoSEQ multiplex PCR, the TCRdb table keeps only in-frame clones and is missing some. The table has around 140,000 clones, under 90% seen once; the top ten hold 20% to 25%. The germline gives CDR1 MNHEY, CDR2 SVGAGI. The CDR3 sequence is 14 residues long. V was pared by 0 bases and J by 4 bases, with 7 bases between. A note on this clone: What it recognizes is unknown.

This TCR derives from an adult in good health. The V gene is TRBV6-5, the J gene TRBJ1-3; D remains ambiguous. The starting material was peripheral blood, obtained on day 0 of AZD1222 vaccination. The CDR3 DNA reads as TGTGCCAGCAGTTACTCCTTATTGGGAAACACCATATATTTT. Translated, it gives CASSYSLLGNTIYF.